Reported below is one T cell receptor beta chain. Profiled with immunoSEQ multiplex PCR; TCRdb holds only in-frame clones, not every one. Seen here are tens of thousands of clones, roughly 82% observed once, and the top ten hold roughly 3.1%. This CDR3 is built from 16 residues. Germline-derived CDR1 and CDR2 are SGHRS and YFSETQ. The V end lost 0 bases, the J end lost 0 bases, and 7 bases lay between the germline ends. The sample comes from a study of control samples from healthy donors and cancer patients. The TCR comes from a woman aged 50 to 60 with lung cancer. J is TRBJ1-6 and V is TRBV5-1; D ambiguous. Sample: PBMCs. CDR3 nucleotides: TGCGCCAGCAGCTTGGAAAGGAGCTCCTATAATTCACCCCTCCACTTT. This sequence encodes CASSLERSSYNSPLHF.